This passage covers 14 T cell receptor beta chains from one sample sequenced in a study of blood T cell repertoires in COVID-19. This table comes from immunoSEQ multiplex PCR, and its TCRdb copy is limited to in-frame clones, with some not included. The sample consists of a few hundred thousand clones, 85% of them appearing once. Sequences were obtained from PBMCs or T cells enriched from blood (not recorded which). The receptors come from a woman aged 50 to 65 who had been exposed to COVID-19.

The chain uses TRBV2 and TRBJ1-1; D call uncertain. Germline CDR1 SNHLY, CDR2 FYNNEI. The CDR3 length is 13 residues. Trimming took off 4 bases at V and 1 base at J, with 7 bases between the two ends. This chain's CDR3 is CASSVGGNTEAFF. As DNA, the CDR3 is TGTGCCAGCAGTGTTGGCGGGAACACTGAAGCTTTCTTT.

The chain uses TRBV7-9 and TRBJ1-1, with D tentatively TRBD1 (6 bases). Germline V gene lookup returns CDR1 SEHNR and CDR2 FQNEAQ (reference sequence). V lost 7 bases and J 3 bases, leaving 12 bases between the germline ends. The CDR3 length is 13 residues. The CDR3 DNA reads as TGTGCCAGCACCCCTTGGACAGACACTGAAGCTTTCTTT. Translated, it gives CASTPWTDTEAFF.

With respect to this clone: Other DNA sequences in this sample translate to the same CDR3. This sequence joins TRBV7-7 and TRBJ2-5; 15 nucleotides align to TRBD2. The length of the CDR3 is 15 residues. Germline trimming cut 5 bases from V and 5 bases from J; bases unmatched to any gene: 3. CDR1 is SSHAT, CDR2 FNYEAQ, per germline (reference sequence). CDR3 in amino acids: CASSPGLAGGETQYF. The CDR3 coding sequence is TGTGCCAGCAGCCCCGGACTAGCGGGGGGGGAGACCCAGTACTTC.

The chain combines TRBV15 with TRBJ1-2, with TRBD1 matching 8 bases. The CDR3 is 15 residues long. The J segment lost 4 bases and the V segment lost 4 bases, leaving 8 bases of the junction unmatched. Germline CDR1 and CDR2: LNHNV and YYDKDF (reference sequence). This CDR3 is CATSTWDRSVYGYTF. CDR3 nucleotides: TGTGCCACCAGCACTTGGGACAGGTCTGTCTATGGCTACACCTTC. The variable domain in full, with the rest retrieved from reference TRBV15 and TRBJ1-2, is DAMVIQNPRYQVTQFGKPVTLSCSQTLNHNVMYWYQQKSSQAPKLLFHYYDKDFNNEADTPDNFQSRRPNTSFCFLDIRSPGLGDTAMYLCATSTWDRSVYGYTFGSGTRLTVV.

This clone was seen only once. The identical CDR3 is also encoded by other nucleotide sequences in the sample. The chain has TRBV27 and TRBJ1-1, with D perhaps matching TRBD1 (6 bases). V lost 2 bases and J 4 bases, leaving 8 bases between the germline ends. CDR3 size: 13 residues. CDR1 MNHEY and CDR2 SMNVEV come from the germline V gene (reference sequence). The CDR3 DNA sequence: TGTGCCAGCAGTTTAGAAGGGGGCACTGAAGCTTTCTTT. As protein: CASSLEGGTEAFF.

The chain has TRBV19 and TRBJ2-7; TRBD1 matches at 9 bases. CDR1 LNHDA and CDR2 SQIVND come from the germline V gene (reference sequence). V gave up 6 bases and J gave up 3 bases; unmatched junction bases: 15. The CDR3 extends over 17 amino acids. The CDR3 protein is CASSRPLGTGSFYEQYF. CDR3 bases: TGTGCCAGTAGCCGACCCCTGGGGACAGGGTCCTTCTACGAGCAGTACTTC.

This rearrangement joins TRBV4-1 to TRBJ1-6; maybe TRBD1 (5 bases). The CDR3 runs to 16 residues. The V gene's germline CDR1 is MGHRA and CDR2 YSYEKL. Trimming shortened V by 0 bases and J by 8 bases, and 14 bases separated the two germline ends. CDR3 DNA: TGCGCCAGCAGCCAAGAAAAGGGGTTAAGAGATTCACCCCTCCACTTT. Encoded protein: CASSQEKGLRDSPLHF.

The chain links TRBV28 to TRBJ2-7, with D tentatively TRBD2 (5 bases). Germline assignment: CDR1 MDHEN and CDR2 SYDVKM. This CDR3 spans 14 amino acids. Trimming removed 6 bases from V and 0 bases from J, with 12 bases in between. CDR3 DNA: TGTGCCAGCAGCAAAGAGAGGGCCTCCTACGAGCAGTACTTC. Its protein product is CASSKERASYEQYF. The full variable domain, rest sourced from reference TRBV28 and TRBJ2-7, is DVKVTQSSRYLVKRTGEKVFLECVQDMDHENMFWYRQDPGLGLRLIYFSYDVKMKEKGDIPEGYSVSREKKERFSLILESASTNQTSMYLCASSKERASYEQYFGPGTRLTVT.

V and J are TRBV4-3 and TRBJ2-7, with a tentative D call TRBD2 (5 bases). CDR3 length equals 16 residues. The ends were cut back, 0 bases at V and 2 bases at J, with 14 bases in the middle. Germline CDR1 LGHNA, CDR2 YSLEER. The CDR3 DNA is TGCGCCAGCAGCCAAGATGAGGGTCTCAGCACCTACGAGCAGTACTTC. The encoded protein is CASSQDEGLSTYEQYF.

In this sample, this clone turned up a few times. V is TRBV5-4 and J is TRBJ1-2, with D possibly TRBD1 on 5 matching bases. The CDR3 is made up of 15 amino acids. V dropped 0 bases and J dropped 8 bases, with 17 bases sitting between them. Germline V lookup: CDR1 SGHNT, CDR2 YYREEE (reference sequence). The CDR3 spells CASSLAGGRTTGYTF. DNA for the CDR3: TGTGCCAGCAGCTTGGCCGGGGGACGGACGACGGGCTACACCTTC.

This clone turned up a few times. The rearrangement links TRBV13 to TRBJ1-1; maybe TRBD1 (5 bases). Germline CDR1 and CDR2: PRHDT and FYEKMQ (reference sequence). V lost 4 bases, J lost 6 bases, and 15 bases lay in between. The CDR3 runs 14 residues. The CDR3 reads CASSWGLTSPEAFF. The CDR3 nucleotides are TGTGCCAGCAGCTGGGGCCTAACGAGCCCTGAAGCTTTCTTT.

The gene calls are TRBV11-2 and TRBJ1-4; D remains unclear. Germline CDR1 is SGHAT and CDR2 is FQNNGV. The CDR3 spans 13 residues. Between the trimmed V and J ends, which lost 1 base and 7 bases, there was a span of 7 bases. CDR3 DNA sequence: TGTGCCAGCAGCTTAGGCGGCTCTGAAAAACTGTTTTTT. This sequence encodes CASSLGGSEKLFF.

In this sample, this clone turned up once. This chain connects TRBV19 to TRBJ1-2; 7 positions match TRBD1. CDR1 is LNHDA and CDR2 is SQIVND in the germline V gene (reference sequence). The CDR3 runs 14 residues. V lost 7 bases to trimming and J lost 0 bases; unmatched junction nucleotides: 5. The CDR3 loop is CASTPQGSNYGYTF. The CDR3 bases are TGTGCCAGTACACCACAGGGGTCTAACTATGGCTACACCTTC. Combining the CDR3 with reference TRBV19 and TRBJ1-2 gives the whole variable domain DGGITQSPKYLFRKEGQNVTLSCEQNLNHDAMYWYRQDPGQGLRLIYYSQIVNDFQKGDIAEGYSVSREKKESFPLTVTSAQKNPTAFYLCASTPQGSNYGYTFGSGTRLTVV.

This chain uses TRBV28 with TRBJ1-2; unclear D gene. Germline CDR1 MDHEN, CDR2 SYDVKM. Trimming stripped 8 bases from V and 2 bases from J, with 15 bases between. The CDR3 covers 14 residues. CDR3 loop: CASGQGGLNYGYTF. The CDR3 DNA reads TGTGCCAGCGGCCAAGGTGGGCTCAACTATGGCTACACCTTC.